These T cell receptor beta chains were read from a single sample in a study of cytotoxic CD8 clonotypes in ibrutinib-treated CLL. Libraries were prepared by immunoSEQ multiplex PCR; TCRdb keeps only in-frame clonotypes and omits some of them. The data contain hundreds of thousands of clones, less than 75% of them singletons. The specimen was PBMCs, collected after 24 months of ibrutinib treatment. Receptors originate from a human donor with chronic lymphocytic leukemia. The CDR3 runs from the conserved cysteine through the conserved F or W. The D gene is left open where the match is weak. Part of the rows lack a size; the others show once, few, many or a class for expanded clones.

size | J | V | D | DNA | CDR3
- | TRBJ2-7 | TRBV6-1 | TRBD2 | TGTGCCAGCAGTCGGTCACCGGGAGGGTTCGTGGAGCAGTACTTC | CASSRSPGGFVEQYF
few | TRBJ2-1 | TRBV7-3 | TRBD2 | TGTGCCAGCAGTGAACTAGCGGGAGCTGGCAATGAGCAGTTCTTC | CASSELAGAGNEQFF
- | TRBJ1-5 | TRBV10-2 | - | TGCGCCAGCAGTAAAGGGACCGAGCCCCAGCATTTT | CASSKGTEPQHF
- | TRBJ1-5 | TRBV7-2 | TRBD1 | TGTGCCAGCAGCTTATTAGGGGACAGACAGCCCCAGCATTTT | CASSLLGDRQPQHF
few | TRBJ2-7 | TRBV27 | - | TGTGCCACCTCCCCCGGGGACGAGCAGTACTTC | CATSPGDEQYF
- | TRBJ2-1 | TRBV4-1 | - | TGCGCCAGCAGCCACACCCGGTTGAGGGATGAGCAGTTCTTC | CASSHTRLRDEQFF
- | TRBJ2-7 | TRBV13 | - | TGTGCCAGCAGCTCTGACAGGACCTCCTACGAGCAGTACTTC | CASSSDRTSYEQYF
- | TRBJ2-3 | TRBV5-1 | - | TGCGCCAGCAGCTTACAGCCCCCAGGGGCGGATACGCAGTATTTT | CASSLQPPGADTQYF
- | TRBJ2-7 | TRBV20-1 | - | TGCAGTGCTAGCGCCGCCACCAACCAGGTGTTC | CSASAATNQVF
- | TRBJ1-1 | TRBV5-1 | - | TGCGCCAGCAGCTTGGTACAGGGCCCTAATTCTGAAGCTTTCTTT | CASSLVQGPNSEAFF
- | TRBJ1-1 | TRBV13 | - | TGTGCCAGCAGCCTCCCGACAGAGAACACTGAAGCTTTCTTT | CASSLPTENTEAFF
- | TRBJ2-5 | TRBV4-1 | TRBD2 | TGCGCCAGCAGCCCTGGGACTAGCGTACTCCAAGAGACCCAGTACTTC | CASSPGTSVLQETQYF
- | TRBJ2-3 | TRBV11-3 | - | TGTGCCAGCAGCTCCCCAGGGAGCACAGATACGCAGTATTTT | CASSSPGSTDTQYF
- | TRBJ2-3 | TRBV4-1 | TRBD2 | TGCGCCAGCAGCCCAGGGACTAGCCCAACGGGGGCAGATACGCAGTATTTT | CASSPGTSPTGADTQYF
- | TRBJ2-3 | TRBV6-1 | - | TGTGCCAGCAGTGAAGGGACAAAATGGAATACGCAGTATTTT | CASSEGTKWNTQYF
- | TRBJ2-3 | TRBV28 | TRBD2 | TGTGCCAGCAGTTTGACTAGCGGTTCAGGAGATACGCAGTATTTT | CASSLTSGSGDTQYF
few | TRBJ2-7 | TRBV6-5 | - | TGTGCCAGCAGTTACTCGGGGGAACTGGGGTCCTACGAGCAGTACTTC | CASSYSGELGSYEQYF
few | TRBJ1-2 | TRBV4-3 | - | TGCGCCAGCAGCCAAGCACACGACCTTAACTATGGCTACACCTTC | CASSQAHDLNYGYTF
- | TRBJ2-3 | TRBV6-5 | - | TGTGCCAGCAAAAGGGGGGAGCGATGGACAGATACGCAGTATTTT | CASKRGERWTDTQYF
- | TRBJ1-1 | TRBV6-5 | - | TGTGCCAGCAGCACCGGACGGACGAATACTGAAGCTTTCTTT | CASSTGRTNTEAFF
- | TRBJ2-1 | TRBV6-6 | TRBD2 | TGTGCCAGCAGTTATAGCGGGAAAGAGTTCTTC | CASSYSGKEFF
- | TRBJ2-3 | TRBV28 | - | TGTGCCAGTCAAGCCGGGTCATTCTCTGCAGATACGCAGTATTTT | CASQAGSFSADTQYF
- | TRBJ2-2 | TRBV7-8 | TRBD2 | TGTGCCAGCAGCAGAGGGACTAGCGGATTCACCGGGGAGCTGTTTTTT | CASSRGTSGFTGELFF